This T cell receptor beta chain came from a study of human T cells and chemical hapten exposure. Study-level information: Each week of the approximately 25-week study, patients had diphenylcyclopropenone applied to the scalp. Alopecia universalis, totalis or areata was present in patients who were mostly female.

TCRdb redid the calling of the RACE reads with MiXCR, one entry per CDR3 protein. The table includes just over 70,000 distinct CDR3 sequences, around 10% detected once. A word on this clonotype: Its antigen remains unidentified.

Time point indicated: patch test 3, about 24 weeks after DPC sensitization. The sample's treatment: therapeutic diphenylcyclopropenone sensitization with weekly scalp DPC. Alopecia patients deemed DPC-suitable, aged 18 to 70, excluding pregnancy. V lost 7 bases, J lost 7 bases, and 20 bases lay in between. Germline V gene lookup returns CDR1 SNHLY and CDR2 FYNNEI. There are 14 residues in the CDR3. The study, taken as a whole, reports: The donors suffered from alopecia, so their immune response may not match that of healthy people.

This TCR was sampled from a woman aged 45-65 years with alopecia areata. Some clones in this sample may be carry-over from other donors' samples. The chain carries TRBV2 and TRBJ2-7; TRBD2 is a possible D gene (6 bases). Specimen: whole blood, collected in connection with sensitization to the hapten diphenylcyclopropenone (DPC). The CDR3 reads CASKLGLATGEQYF. In nucleotides, the CDR3 is TGTGCCAGCAAGCTGGGACTCGCCACGGGGGAGCAGTACTTC.